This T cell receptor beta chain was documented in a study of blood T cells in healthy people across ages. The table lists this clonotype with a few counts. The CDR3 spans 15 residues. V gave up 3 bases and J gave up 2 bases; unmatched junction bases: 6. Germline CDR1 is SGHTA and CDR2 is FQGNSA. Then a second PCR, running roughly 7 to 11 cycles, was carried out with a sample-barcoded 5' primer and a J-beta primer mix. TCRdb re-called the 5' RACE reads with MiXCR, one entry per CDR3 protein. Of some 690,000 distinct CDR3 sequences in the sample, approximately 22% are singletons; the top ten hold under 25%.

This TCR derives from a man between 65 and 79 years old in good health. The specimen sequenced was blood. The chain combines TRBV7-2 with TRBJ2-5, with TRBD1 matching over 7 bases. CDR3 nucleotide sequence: TGTGCCAGCAGCTTTCAGACAGGGTGGCAAGAGACCCAGTACTTC. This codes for CASSFQTGWQETQYF.